Below are 8 T cell receptor beta chains sequenced from a single sample in a study of T cell changes during pregnancy in multiple sclerosis. The data were produced by immunoSEQ multiplex PCR, yet TCRdb's version contains in-frame clones alone and is incomplete. The table lists fewer than 140,000 clones, roughly nine tenths of them singletons. Sequencing used peripheral blood, obtained before pregnancy. These TCRs come from a female donor with multiple sclerosis, enrolled in a pregnancy study.

This rearrangement joins TRBV18 to TRBJ1-6, with no clear D. The CDR3 totals 16 residues. Germline assignment: CDR1 KGHSH and CDR2 LQKENI. V lost 3 bases and J 0 bases, leaving 9 bases between the germline ends. CDR3 DNA sequence: TGTGCCAGCTCACCCACCCCGAGCTCCTATAATTCACCCCTCCACTTT. Translating gives CASSPTPSSYNSPLHF. The entire variable domain, with the rest obtained from reference TRBV18 and TRBJ1-6, is as follows: NAGVMQNPRHLVRRRGQEARLRCSPMKGHSHVYWYRQLPEEGLKFMVYLQKENIIDESGMPKERFSAEFPKEGPSILRIQQVVRGDSAAYFCASSPTPSSYNSPLHFGNGTRLTVT.

The rearrangement links TRBV11-2 to TRBJ1-1; the D gene is possibly TRBD1 (5 bases). The CDR3 consists of 14 residues. Germline lookup yields CDR1 SGHAT and CDR2 FQNNGV. Deletions cut 1 base from V and 0 bases from J, with 6 bases between. This chain's CDR3 is CASSLGGVNTEAFF. DNA of the CDR3: TGTGCCAGCAGCTTAGGGGGCGTGAACACTGAAGCTTTCTTT.

The DNA of the CDR3 is TGTGCCAGCAGACTTGGGACAGTCAGCTCTGGAAACACCATATATTTT. Residues: CASRLGTVSSGNTIYF. The V call is TRBV11-3, the J call TRBJ1-3; 7 bases align to TRBD1. The V gene end was trimmed by 6 bases and the J gene end by 0 bases; junction bases not matched to a gene: 8. The CDR3 is 16 amino acids. The germline V gene has CDR1 SGHNT and CDR2 YENEEA. Complete variable domain (other parts from reference TRBV11-3 and TRBJ1-3): EAGVVQSPRYKIIEKKQPVAFWCNPISGHNTLYWYLQNLGQGPELLIRYENEEAVDDSQLPKDRFSAERLKGVDSTLKIQPAELGDSAVYLCASRLGTVSSGNTIYFGEGSWLTVV.

V gene TRBV11-3 combines with J gene TRBJ2-2; D uncertain. Trimming removed 0 bases at V and 7 bases at J, with 3 bases between. Germline CDR1 is SGHNT and CDR2 is YENEEA. The CDR3 totals 12 residues. CDR3 coding DNA: TGTGCCAGCAGCTTAGATATCGGGGAGCTGTTTTTT. Translating gives CASSLDIGELFF.

The chain uses TRBV18 and TRBJ2-2, with D perhaps TRBD2 (5 bases). Per the germline V gene, CDR1 is KGHSH and CDR2 is LQKENI. The CDR3 is 12 amino acids. V dropped 5 bases and J dropped 7 bases, with 8 bases sitting between them. This chain's CDR3 is CASSGESGELFF. DNA of the CDR3: TGTGCCAGCTCAGGGGAGAGCGGGGAGCTGTTTTTT. Together with reference TRBV18 and TRBJ2-2, the CDR3 gives the full variable domain: NAGVMQNPRHLVRRRGQEARLRCSPMKGHSHVYWYRQLPEEGLKFMVYLQKENIIDESGMPKERFSAEFPKEGPSILRIQQVVRGDSAAYFCASSGESGELFFGEGSRLTVL.

Comments on this clone: A read error may account for a junction end that differs from germline. The CDR3 coding sequence is TGTGCCAGCAGCCTAGCAGCGGGAGCGGACACAGATACGCAGTATTTT. As protein: CASSLAAGADTDTQYF. V gene TRBV7-8 combines with J gene TRBJ2-3; 8 bases are shared with TRBD2. The CDR3 spans 16 residues. Germline loops: CDR1 SGHVS, CDR2 FQNEAQ.

The rearrangement uses TRBV7-3 and TRBJ2-7; D perhaps matches TRBD2 (6 bases). Germline V gene data show CDR1 as SGHTA and CDR2 as FQGTGA. There are 14 residues in the CDR3. V lost 2 bases and J 6 bases, leaving 14 bases between the germline ends. The CDR3 nucleotides read TGTGCCAGCAGCTTAGTAATCGGGGGAGGCGAGCAGTACTTC. It is translated as CASSLVIGGGEQYF.

The chain is built from TRBV6-1 and TRBJ2-7; 7 positions agree with TRBD1. CDR1 is MNHNS, CDR2 SASEGT, per germline. This CDR3 region has 14 residues. Losses at the gene ends were 6 bases for V and 5 bases for J; bases not matched to a gene: 10. CDR3 in amino acids: CASRRARDRDEQYF. The CDR3 nucleotides read TGTGCCAGCAGGCGGGCGAGAGACAGGGACGAGCAGTACTTC.